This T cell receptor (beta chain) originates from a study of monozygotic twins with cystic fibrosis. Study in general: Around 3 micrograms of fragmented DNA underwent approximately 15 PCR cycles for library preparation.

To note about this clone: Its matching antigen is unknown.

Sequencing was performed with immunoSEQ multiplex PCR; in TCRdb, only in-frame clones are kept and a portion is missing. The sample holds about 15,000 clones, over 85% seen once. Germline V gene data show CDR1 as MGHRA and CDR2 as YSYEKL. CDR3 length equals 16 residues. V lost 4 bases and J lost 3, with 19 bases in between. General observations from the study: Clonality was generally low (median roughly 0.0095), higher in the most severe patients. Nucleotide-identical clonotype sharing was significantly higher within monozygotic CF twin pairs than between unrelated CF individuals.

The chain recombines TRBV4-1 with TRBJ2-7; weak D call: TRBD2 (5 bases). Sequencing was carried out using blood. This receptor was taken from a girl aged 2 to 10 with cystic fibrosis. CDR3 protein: CASSRKAEQAGYEQYF. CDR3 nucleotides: TGCGCCAGCAGCCGGAAGGCCGAGCAGGCGGGCTACGAGCAGTACTTC.